The 32 T cell receptor beta chains below were found in one sample sequenced in a study of T cells after yellow fever vaccination. TCRdb re-derived calls from the 5' RACE reads in MiXCR, one entry per CDR3 protein. The table includes 400,000 to 450,000 distinct CDR3 sequences, under 20% detected once. Source: PBMCs, taken before the yellow fever booster vaccination. The receptor source for this set is a man aged 18 to 35 who received the YFV17D yellow fever vaccine.

The chain couples TRBV5-6 to TRBJ1-2, with unresolved D. The germline V gene has CDR1 SGHDT and CDR2 YYEEEE. V shed 1 base and J shed 8 bases, with 12 bases lying between them. The CDR3 has 13 residues. In DNA form, the CDR3 reads TGTGCCAGCAGCTTGTCCGGGGTATGGGGCTACACCTTC. Its translation is CASSLSGVWGYTF.

This clonotype was observed a few times. The rearrangement uses TRBV7-2 and TRBJ2-7; D call uncertain. Trimming removed 2 bases from V and 0 bases from J, with 11 bases in between. In germline, CDR1 is SGHTA, CDR2 FQGNSA. The CDR3 runs to 15 residues. The CDR3 spells CASSLRQVLSYEQYF. The CDR3 coding sequence is TGTGCCAGCAGCTTACGGCAGGTACTCTCCTACGAGCAGTACTTC. Combining the CDR3 with reference TRBV7-2 and TRBJ2-7 gives the whole variable domain GAGVSQSPSNKVTEKGKDVELRCDPISGHTALYWYRQSLGQGLEFLIYFQGNSAPDKSGLPSDRFSAERTGGSVSTLTIQRTQQEDSAVYLCASSLRQVLSYEQYFGPGTRLTVT.

This clonotype was counted only a few times. The chain couples TRBV2 to TRBJ1-5, with 7 bases aligning to TRBD1. The CDR3 is made up of 14 amino acids. Germline assignment: CDR1 SNHLY and CDR2 FYNNEI. After removal of 6 bases from V and 0 bases from J, the junction contained 2 bases not matched to a gene. The CDR3 sequence: CASRGTASNQPQHF. The CDR3 DNA reads TGTGCCAGCAGGGGGACAGCTAGCAATCAGCCCCAGCATTTT.

This chain links TRBV4-2 with TRBJ2-5, with TRBD2 matching over 7 bases. V was pared by 0 bases and J by 1 base, with 2 bases of the junction left unmatched. The length of the CDR3 is 15 residues. Germline CDR1 reads LGHNA; CDR2 reads YNFKEQ. CDR3 coding DNA: TGTGCCAGCAGCCAAGATGGGGGGGGCCAAGAGACCCAGTACTTC. Amino acid sequence: CASSQDGGGQETQYF.

There are many counts of this clonotype. The V and J genes are TRBV5-1 and TRBJ1-5; D is undetermined. V lost 0 bases and J 1 base, leaving 8 bases between the germline ends. Germline lookup yields CDR1 SGHRS and CDR2 YFSETQ. This CDR3 has 15 residues. The CDR3: CASSLVAGSNQPQHF. CDR3 DNA sequence: TGCGCCAGCAGCTTGGTTGCGGGGAGCAATCAGCCCCAGCATTTT.

This clonotype came up a few times. V and J are TRBV9 and TRBJ1-2, with D possibly being TRBD1 (6 bases). V shed 2 bases and J shed 8 bases, with 19 bases lying between them. The CDR3 has 15 residues. Germline V lookup: CDR1 SGDLS, CDR2 YYNGEE. The CDR3 region is CASSVSGRGTSGYTF. CDR3 in DNA: TGTGCCAGCAGCGTCAGCGGCAGGGGTACATCCGGCTACACCTTC.

This sequence joins TRBV30 and TRBJ1-1; D is unresolved. V was trimmed by 3 bases and J by 8 bases, leaving 13 bases between them. Germline V lookup: CDR1 GTSNPN, CDR2 SVGIG (reference sequence). CDR3 length: 12 residues. CDR3 sequence (DNA): TGTGCCTGGAGGGGGTATGGCGACGAAGCTTTCTTT. It encodes CAWRGYGDEAFF.

The chain links TRBV28 to TRBJ2-3, with D maybe TRBD2 (7 bases). V dropped 2 bases and J dropped 4 bases, with 10 bases sitting between them. The germline V gene encodes CDR1 MDHEN and CDR2 SYDVKM. The CDR3 is 14 residues long. The CDR3 spells CASSLGGAADTQYF. The CDR3 nucleotides are TGTGCCAGCAGTTTAGGGGGGGCGGCAGATACGCAGTATTTT.

J is TRBJ2-1 and V is TRBV5-6; the match to TRBD2 covers 8 bases. The CDR3 runs 15 residues. J lost 8 bases, V lost 2 bases, and 9 bases had no gene match. CDR1 and CDR2 (germline): SGHDT, YYEEEE. CDR3 loop: CASSFDQRGFDEQFF. The CDR3, as DNA: TGTGCCAGCAGCTTTGACCAGCGGGGGTTCGATGAGCAGTTCTTC.

The rearrangement uses TRBV5-1 and TRBJ1-1, with D uncertain. The CDR3 is 12 residues long. From germline, CDR1 is SGHRS and CDR2 YFSETQ. V was clipped by 2 bases and J by 7 bases, with 9 bases between them. The CDR3: CASSFAGVEAFF. The CDR3, as DNA: TGCGCCAGCAGCTTCGCAGGAGTTGAAGCTTTCTTT.

The chain joins TRBV4-3 to TRBJ2-7, with 8 bases lining up with TRBD1. CDR3 length: 15 amino acids. The J segment lost 5 bases and the V segment lost 3 bases, leaving 9 bases of the junction unmatched. Germline CDR1 is LGHNA and CDR2 is YSLEER. The CDR3 nucleotides read TGCGCCAGCAGCCAGTACGGACAGGGCGGCGACGAGCAGTACGTC. This encodes CASSQYGQGGDEQYV.

The V call is TRBV7-2, the J call TRBJ1-4; TRBD1 aligns across 8 bases. V dropped 6 bases and J dropped 4; count of bases not matched to a gene: 10. From germline, CDR1 is SGHTA and CDR2 FQGNSA. The CDR3 is made up of 16 amino acids. The CDR3 sequence: CASSAPPGQVNEKLFF. CDR3 DNA: TGTGCCAGCAGTGCCCCCCCGGGACAGGTTAATGAAAAACTGTTTTTT.

The V call is TRBV5-6, the J call TRBJ1-2, with TRBD1 identical over 11 bases. There are 15 residues in the CDR3. Germline V CDR1 and CDR2: SGHDT, YYEEEE. V lost 7 bases, J lost 2 bases, and 7 bases stayed unmatched. As DNA, the CDR3 is TGTGCCAGCCGACCCGGGACAGGGGGGAACTATGGCTACACCTTC. Translating it yields CASRPGTGGNYGYTF.

This clonotype was found many times. The V and J genes are TRBV6-4 and TRBJ2-2; D is ambiguous. There are 13 residues in the CDR3. Germline lookup yields CDR1 MRHNA and CDR2 SNTAGT. V lost 3 bases and J 0 bases, leaving 2 bases between the germline ends. The CDR3 reads CASSEANTGELFF. The DNA for the CDR3 is TGTGCCAGCAGTGAGGCGAACACCGGGGAGCTGTTTTTT.

In DNA, the CDR3 is TGCGCCAGCAGTGAGTCGAGAGGGGAATATGGCTACACCTTC. Translating it yields CASSESRGEYGYTF. The chain carries TRBV10-2 and TRBJ1-2, with a tentative D call TRBD1 (5 bases). Germline V gene lookup returns CDR1 WSHSY and CDR2 SAAADI. The CDR3 runs to 14 residues. Trimming pared 0 bases from V and 5 bases from J, leaving 10 bases between.

The chain recombines TRBV7-9 with TRBJ1-2; TRBD1 is a possible D gene (6 bases). Germline CDR1 and CDR2: SEHNR and FQNEAQ (reference sequence). V dropped 3 bases and J dropped 5 bases, with 16 bases sitting between them. The CDR3 spans 15 residues. The CDR3 loop is CASSFAEGGLYGYTF. CDR3 nucleotide sequence: TGTGCCAGCAGCTTTGCCGAGGGGGGGCTATATGGCTACACCTTC.

CDR3 bases: TGTGCCAGCAGCTTAGTCGGGACAGGGGGCCACGAGCAGTACTTC. Translating gives CASSLVGTGGHEQYF. J is TRBJ2-7 and V is TRBV7-9; 12 nucleotides agree with TRBD1. The CDR3 sequence is 15 residues long. Unmatched junction bases numbered 3, after V lost 1 base and J lost 5 bases. The germline V gene encodes CDR1 SEHNR and CDR2 FQNEAQ (reference sequence).

The chain combines TRBV11-3 with TRBJ2-1, with D possibly being TRBD2 (5 bases). The V gene's germline CDR1 is SGHNT and CDR2 YENEEA. The CDR3 has 12 amino acids. Trimming left V 5 bases short and J 12 bases short, with 14 bases between. CDR3 sequence (DNA): TGTGCCAGCAGCGCCGGAGGAGTGACGCAGTTCTTC. Amino acid sequence: CASSAGGVTQFF.

This clonotype was seen a few times. V and J are TRBV5-1 and TRBJ2-5, with D possibly TRBD2 on 6 matching bases. V was cut by 6 bases and J by 4 bases, with 16 bases left in between. This CDR3 spans 14 amino acids. From germline, CDR1 is SGHRS and CDR2 YFSETQ. CDR3 coding DNA: TGCGCCAGCACCCCTAGCGCCAATTTAGAGACCCAGTACTTC. Translating gives CASTPSANLETQYF.

The genes are TRBV21-1 and TRBJ1-6. TRBV21-1 counts as a pseudogene. The CDR3 consists of 13 residues. The CDR3 DNA follows: TGTGCCGGAATCAGTGGAAAGAATTCACCCCTCCACTTT. Amino acids: CAGISGKNSPLHF.

V gene TRBV2 combines with J gene TRBJ1-5; D uncertain. This CDR3 is 14 amino acids long. Trimming pared 3 bases from V and 0 bases from J, leaving 6 bases between. CDR1 and CDR2 (germline): SNHLY, FYNNEI. The CDR3 DNA reads TGTGCCAGCAGTGAGAGCCATAGCAATCAGCCCCAGCATTTT. It specifies CASSESHSNQPQHF.

The chain links TRBV20-1 to TRBJ1-1, with D possibly matching TRBD1 (5 bases). Trimming removed 6 bases at V and 0 bases at J, with 14 bases between. This CDR3 has 14 residues. Germline lookup yields CDR1 DFQATT and CDR2 SNEGSKA (reference sequence). CDR3 amino acids: CSAHIGAMNTEAFF. As DNA, the CDR3 is TGCAGTGCCCATATCGGGGCCATGAACACTGAAGCTTTCTTT.

A single count supports this clonotype. The chain carries TRBV18 and TRBJ2-7, with 7 bases identical to TRBD1. The CDR3 is 14 amino acids. The J segment lost 5 bases and the V segment lost 4 bases, leaving 8 bases of the junction unmatched. Germline CDR1 KGHSH, CDR2 LQKENI. The CDR3 region is CASSRRQGVDEQYV. Written as DNA, the CDR3 is TGTGCCAGCTCACGCCGACAGGGAGTCGACGAGCAGTACGTC.

The J gene is TRBJ2-1, the V gene TRBV3-1, with D perhaps matching TRBD2 (6 bases). The germline gives CDR1 LGHDT, CDR2 YNNKEL (reference sequence). The CDR3 runs 12 residues. V lost 1 base to trimming and J lost 8 bases, with 6 bases between them. CDR3 DNA sequence: TGTGCCAGCAGCCAAGGCGGGGATGAGCAGTTCTTC. It is translated as CASSQGGDEQFF.

Only a few counts were recorded for this clonotype. The rearrangement links TRBV27 to TRBJ2-7; D is possibly TRBD1 (5 bases). V was clipped by 5 bases and J by 3 bases, with 23 bases between them. Germline V gives CDR1 MNHEY, CDR2 SMNVEV (reference sequence). This CDR3 comprises 17 residues. The CDR3 loop reads CASSQMWSRQGVYEQYF. As DNA, the CDR3 is TGTGCCAGCAGTCAAATGTGGTCGCGGCAGGGCGTCTACGAGCAGTACTTC.

There are a few counts of this clonotype. The chain carries TRBV4-1 and TRBJ1-2; the match to TRBD1 covers 7 bases. V trimming: 3 bases; J trimming: 3 bases; junction bases outside the gene matches: 4. This CDR3 is built from 14 residues. Germline V gene sequence: CDR1 MGHRA, CDR2 YSYEKL. The CDR3 region is CASSHLTGDYGYTF. The CDR3 nucleotides read TGCGCCAGCAGCCACCTTACAGGGGACTATGGCTACACCTTC.

The gene calls are TRBV20-1 and TRBJ2-1, with 8 bases matching TRBD2. The ends lost 5 bases at V and 8 bases at J; junction bases unmatched: 14. Germline lookup yields CDR1 DFQATT and CDR2 SNEGSKA (reference sequence). CDR3 size: 15 residues. CDR3 DNA: TGCAGTGCTTCCACAACGGGGGGGGCCTGGGATGAGCAGTTCTTC. It encodes CSASTTGGAWDEQFF.

The V and J genes are TRBV6-1 and TRBJ2-5, with TRBD2 identical over 8 bases. The CDR3 is made up of 14 amino acids. Per the germline V gene, CDR1 is MNHNS and CDR2 is SASEGT. The junction had 2 bases not matched to a gene; V was cut back by 3 bases and J by 2 bases. The CDR3 is CASSESSGQETQYF. The DNA of the CDR3 is TGTGCCAGCAGTGAGTCTAGCGGGCAAGAGACCCAGTACTTC.

This clonotype was seen many times. This chain joins TRBV4-3 and TRBJ2-3; D not resolved. V lost 0 bases and J lost 2, with 12 bases in between. Germline assignment: CDR1 LGHNA and CDR2 YSLEER. The CDR3 is 16 residues long. The CDR3 region has the DNA TGCGCCAGCAGCCAAGATGGCCTAGTCCTCACAGATACGCAGTATTTT. This sequence encodes CASSQDGLVLTDTQYF.

For this clonotype: A read error is possible here, since a much larger clone lies one base away. The rearrangement links TRBV18 to TRBJ2-5; D not resolved. The CDR3 consists of 13 residues. Per the germline V gene, CDR1 is KGHSH and CDR2 is LQKENI. Here the CDR3 reads CASSPRREEIQYF. In DNA form, the CDR3 reads TGTGCCAGCTCACCACGAAGGGAAGAGATCCAGTACTTC.

The chain combines TRBV24-1 with TRBJ1-1, with D unclear. From germline, CDR1 is KGHDR and CDR2 SFDVKD. V was pared by 4 bases and J by 2 bases, with 7 bases between. The CDR3 consists of 13 residues. The CDR3 region has the DNA TGTGCCACCAGTGAGACGGCCAACACTGAAGCTTTCTTT. It specifies CATSETANTEAFF.

This chain joins TRBV4-3 and TRBJ2-3; D uncertain. The CDR3 sequence is 15 residues long. The V end lost 0 bases, the J end lost 2 bases, and 9 bases lay between the germline ends. The germline V gene encodes CDR1 LGHNA and CDR2 YSLEER. The CDR3 spells CASSQEIRATDTQYF. The CDR3 DNA reads TGCGCCAGCAGCCAAGAAATAAGGGCCACAGATACGCAGTATTTT.